The 14 T cell receptor beta chains below all came from one sample that was sequenced in a study of blood T cell repertoires in COVID-19. The repertoire was sequenced with immunoSEQ multiplex PCR; TCRdb's copy has only in-frame clones and lacks some. The table shows around 40,000 clones, with 80% to 90% occurring only once. The sequencing input was peripheral blood. The receptors were gathered from a human donor in a cohort sampled during active COVID-19.

This chain uses TRBV7-9 with TRBJ1-4; D is unresolved. CDR1 and CDR2 from the germline V gene are SEHNR and FQNEAQ (reference sequence). This CDR3 region has 13 residues. V was clipped by 9 bases and J by 8 bases, with 16 bases between them. The CDR3 loop reads CASTTTPWEKLFF. CDR3 bases: TGTGCCAGTACGACAACGCCTTGGGAAAAACTGTTTTTT.

The rearrangement uses TRBV6-6 and TRBJ1-2, with 12 bases that match TRBD1. The J segment lost 8 bases and the V segment lost 2 bases, leaving 6 bases of the junction unmatched. CDR1 is MNHNY, CDR2 SVGAGI, per germline (reference sequence). The CDR3 consists of 15 residues. DNA for the CDR3: TGTGCCAGCAGTTACCAGGGACAGGGGGCACCCGGCTACACCTTC. Protein: CASSYQGQGAPGYTF.

The chain couples TRBV7-6 to TRBJ1-3; D is possibly TRBD1 (5 bases). CDR1 is SGHVS, CDR2 FNYEAQ, per germline. The CDR3 runs to 15 residues. V was pared by 1 base and J by 3 bases, with 10 bases between. The CDR3 loop is CASSLVSGFGNTIYF. CDR3 DNA: TGTGCCAGCAGCTTAGTATCAGGGTTTGGAAACACCATATATTTT.

The chain joins TRBV5-1 to TRBJ1-1; tentatively, D is TRBD1 (5 bases). Trimming pared 0 bases from V and 0 bases from J, leaving 6 bases between. This CDR3 has 14 amino acids. Germline CDR1 reads SGHRS; CDR2 reads YFSETQ. CDR3 sequence reads: CASSLGGLNTEAFF. CDR3 coding DNA: TGCGCCAGCAGCTTGGGGGGCTTGAACACTGAAGCTTTCTTT.

The chain links TRBV5-6 to TRBJ1-1; tentatively, D is TRBD1 (6 bases). Germline V gene sequence: CDR1 SGHDT, CDR2 YYEEEE. The CDR3 length is 14 residues. V was clipped by 4 bases and J by 1 base, with 11 bases between them. The CDR3 DNA sequence: TGTGCCAGCAGCCTCCTGGACAGGAACACTGAAGCTTTCTTT. This encodes CASSLLDRNTEAFF. The variable domain in full, with the rest retrieved from reference TRBV5-6 and TRBJ1-1, is DAGVTQSPTHLIKTRGQQVTLRCSPKSGHDTVSWYQQALGQGPQFIFQYYEEEERQRGNFPDRFSGHQFPNYSSELNVNALLLGDSALYLCASSLLDRNTEAFFGQGTRLTVV.

The chain carries TRBV18 and TRBJ2-1; 8 positions agree with TRBD1. Germline CDR1 KGHSH, CDR2 LQKENI. This CDR3 has 14 amino acids. Unmatched junction bases numbered 4, after V lost 2 bases and J lost 7 bases. The CDR3 loop is CASSPFRGQNEQFF. CDR3 sequence (DNA): TGTGCCAGCTCACCATTCAGGGGGCAGAATGAGCAGTTCTTC.

The DNA of the CDR3 is TGTGCCAGCAGTTACCAGACAGGGCCTGGAAACACCATATATTTT. This gives the protein CASSYQTGPGNTIYF. The chain couples TRBV6-5 to TRBJ1-3; 7 nucleotides align to TRBD1. Trimming removed 2 bases from V and 2 bases from J; junction bases left unmatched: 3. CDR1 and CDR2 from the germline V gene are MNHEY and SVGAGI. The CDR3 totals 15 residues.

This clone has just one count. V and J are TRBV7-9 and TRBJ2-5; the match to TRBD2 covers 8 bases. Germline lookup yields CDR1 SEHNR and CDR2 FQNEAQ (reference sequence). The J segment lost 5 bases and the V segment lost 5 bases, leaving 10 bases of the junction unmatched. This CDR3 contains 15 residues. The CDR3 here is CASSPWDRGGETQYF. The CDR3 bases are TGTGCCAGCAGCCCCTGGGACCGGGGGGGGGAGACCCAGTACTTC.

This clone was detected a few times. The chain is built from TRBV10-3 and TRBJ1-2; D is possibly TRBD1 (6 bases). Trimming removed 2 bases from V and 9 bases from J, with 10 bases in between. The germline CDR1 and CDR2 sequences are ENHRY and SYGVKD. This CDR3 is built from 12 residues. CDR3 loop: CAISETGISYTF. The DNA for the CDR3 is TGTGCCATCAGTGAGACAGGGATTAGCTACACCTTC.

The chain carries TRBV19 and TRBJ2-2; 7 bases are a match to TRBD1. Trimming removed 5 bases from V and 4 bases from J; junction bases left unmatched: 4. The CDR3 covers 14 residues. CDR1 LNHDA and CDR2 SQIVND come from the germline V gene (reference sequence). CDR3 sequence: CASSLTGSTGELFF. The CDR3 DNA reads as TGTGCCAGTAGTCTGACAGGGAGCACCGGGGAGCTGTTTTTT.

The chain carries TRBV15 and TRBJ2-5; D uncertain. Deletions cut 1 base from V and 2 bases from J, with 2 bases between. Germline loops: CDR1 LNHNV, CDR2 YYDKDF (reference sequence). The CDR3 contains 12 residues. The CDR3 is CATSRAQETQYF. CDR3 bases: TGTGCCACCAGCAGAGCGCAAGAGACCCAGTACTTC.

The V and J genes are TRBV6-6 and TRBJ1-1, with TRBD1 matching over 7 bases. CDR1 and CDR2 from the germline V gene are MNHNY and SVGAGI (reference sequence). This CDR3 has 12 residues. The V and J ends lost 2 bases and 11 bases, in that order; junction bases with no gene match: 5. The CDR3 loop reads CASSYLTGPAFF. DNA for the CDR3: TGTGCCAGCAGTTACCTGACAGGGCCTGCTTTCTTT.

V and J are TRBV2 and TRBJ2-2, with D hard to call. In germline, CDR1 is SNHLY, CDR2 FYNNEI. The CDR3 extends over 15 amino acids. V lost 8 bases, J lost 0 bases, and 13 bases lay in between. CDR3: CASQAPSANTGELFF. Written as DNA, the CDR3 is TGTGCCAGCCAAGCACCATCCGCGAACACCGGGGAGCTGTTTTTT.

The genes are TRBV15 and TRBJ2-5, with 9 bases matching TRBD2. This CDR3 is 15 amino acids long. Trimming took 0 bases from V and 3 from J; bases not matched to a gene: 2. Germline assignment: CDR1 LNHNV and CDR2 YYDKDF (reference sequence). DNA of the CDR3: TGTGCCACCAGCAGAGAGAGGACTAGCGAAGAGACCCAGTACTTC. It encodes CATSRERTSEETQYF. The full variable domain, in which reference TRBV15 and TRBJ2-5 provide the parts outside the CDR3, is DAMVIQNPRYQVTQFGKPVTLSCSQTLNHNVMYWYQQKSSQAPKLLFHYYDKDFNNEADTPDNFQSRRPNTSFCFLDIRSPGLGDTAMYLCATSRERTSEETQYFGPGTRLLVL.